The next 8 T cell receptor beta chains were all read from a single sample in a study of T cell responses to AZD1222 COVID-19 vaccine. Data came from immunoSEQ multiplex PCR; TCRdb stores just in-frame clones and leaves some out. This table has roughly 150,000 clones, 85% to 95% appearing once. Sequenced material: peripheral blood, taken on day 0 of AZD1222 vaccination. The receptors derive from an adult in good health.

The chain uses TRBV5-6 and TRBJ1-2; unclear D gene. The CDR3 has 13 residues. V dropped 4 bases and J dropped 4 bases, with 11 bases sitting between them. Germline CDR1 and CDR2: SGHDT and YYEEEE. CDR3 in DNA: TGTGCCAGCAGCCCCGGCAGCCTCTATGGCTACACCTTC. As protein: CASSPGSLYGYTF.

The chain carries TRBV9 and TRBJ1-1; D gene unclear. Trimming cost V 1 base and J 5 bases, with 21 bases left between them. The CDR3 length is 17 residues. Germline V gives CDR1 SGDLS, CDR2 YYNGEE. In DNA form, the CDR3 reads TGTGCCAGCAGCGTAAATCCCCAAGGGCTGGGGAGGACTGAAGCTTTCTTT. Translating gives CASSVNPQGLGRTEAFF.

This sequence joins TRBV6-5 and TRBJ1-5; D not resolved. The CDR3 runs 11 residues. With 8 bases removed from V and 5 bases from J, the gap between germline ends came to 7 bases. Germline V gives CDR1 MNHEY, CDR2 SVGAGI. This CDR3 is CASGRDQPQHF. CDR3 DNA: TGTGCCAGCGGAAGGGATCAGCCCCAGCATTTT.

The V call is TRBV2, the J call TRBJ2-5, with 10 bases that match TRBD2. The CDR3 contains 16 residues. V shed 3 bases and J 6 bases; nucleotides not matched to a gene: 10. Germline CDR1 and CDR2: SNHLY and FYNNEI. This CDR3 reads CASSELASGSLKTQYF. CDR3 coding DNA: TGTGCCAGCAGTGAGTTGGCTAGCGGGAGTTTGAAGACCCAGTACTTC.

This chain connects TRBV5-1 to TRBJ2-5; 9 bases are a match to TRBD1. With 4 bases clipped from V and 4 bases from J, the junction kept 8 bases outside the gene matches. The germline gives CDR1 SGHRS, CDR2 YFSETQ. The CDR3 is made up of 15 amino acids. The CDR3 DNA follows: TGCGCCAGCAGCGAAGGACAGGGGTCAGGAGAGACCCAGTACTTC. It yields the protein CASSEGQGSGETQYF.

The CDR3 is CASSINSGNTIYF. Here the CDR3 DNA reads TGTGCCAGCAGTATCAACTCTGGAAACACCATATATTTT. This sequence joins TRBV28 and TRBJ1-3, with unresolved D. This CDR3 has 13 amino acids. Trimming cost V 5 bases and J 0 bases, with 5 bases left between them. CDR1 is MDHEN and CDR2 is SYDVKM in the germline V gene.

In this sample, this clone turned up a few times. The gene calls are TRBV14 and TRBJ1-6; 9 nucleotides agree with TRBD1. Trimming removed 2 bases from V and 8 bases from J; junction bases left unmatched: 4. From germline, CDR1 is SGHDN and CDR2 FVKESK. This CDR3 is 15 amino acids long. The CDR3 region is CASSQRRQGDSPLHF. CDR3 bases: TGTGCCAGCAGCCAAAGGAGACAGGGGGATTCACCCCTCCACTTT.

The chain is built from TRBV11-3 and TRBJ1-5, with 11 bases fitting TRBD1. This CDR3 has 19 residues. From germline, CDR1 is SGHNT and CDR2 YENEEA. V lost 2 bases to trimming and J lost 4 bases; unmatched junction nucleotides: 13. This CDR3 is CASSLPTDRGRLWNQPQHF. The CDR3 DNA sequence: TGTGCCAGCAGCTTACCCACGGACAGGGGGCGTTTATGGAATCAGCCCCAGCATTTT.